The 26 T cell receptor beta chains below were found in one sample sequenced in a study of technical replicates of blood from four donors. Sequencing was performed with immunoSEQ multiplex PCR; in TCRdb, only in-frame clones are kept and a portion is missing. The table lists under 90,000 clones, about 94% of them singletons, with less than 0.25% in the top ten. Material for sequencing was T cells isolated from PBMCs. The receptors originated from a human donor in good health.

This sequence joins TRBV5-1 and TRBJ1-1; possible D gene TRBD1, 5 bases. Looked up from germline, CDR1 is SGHRS and CDR2 is YFSETQ. The V end was cut by 4 bases, the J end by 2 bases, with 12 bases between. This CDR3 is 14 amino acids long. CDR3 nucleotides: TGCGCCAGCAGCGCGGACGGACAAAACACTGAAGCTTTCTTT. It specifies CASSADGQNTEAFF.

This chain joins TRBV9 and TRBJ1-1; D might be TRBD1 (5 bases). The V end lost 0 bases, the J end lost 1 base, and 7 bases lay between the germline ends. This CDR3 is 14 amino acids long. In germline, CDR1 is SGDLS, CDR2 YYNGEE. As DNA, the CDR3 is TGTGCCAGCAGCGTAGAGGGGTGGAACACTGAAGCTTTCTTT. It yields the protein CASSVEGWNTEAFF.

V usage is TRBV27 and J usage is TRBJ2-7, with D perhaps matching TRBD1 (5 bases). The ends were cut back, 4 bases at V and 7 bases at J, with 8 bases in the middle. The germline V gene has CDR1 MNHEY and CDR2 SMNVEV (reference sequence). This CDR3 is built from 11 residues. CDR3 bases: TGTGCCAGCAGTTACCGACAGGAGCAGTACTTC. It translates to CASSYRQEQYF.

This chain connects TRBV7-9 to TRBJ2-3; TRBD1 agrees at 8 bases. CDR3 length: 13 residues. The germline V gene has CDR1 SEHNR and CDR2 FQNEAQ (reference sequence). After removal of 7 bases from V and 14 bases from J, the junction contained 14 bases not matched to a gene. CDR3: CASNPLDRDRWYF. The CDR3 DNA follows: TGTGCCAGCAACCCTTTAGACCGGGACAGGTGGTATTTT.

The chain links TRBV6-5 to TRBJ2-1, with D unclear. V dropped 2 bases and J dropped 2 bases, with 13 bases sitting between them. This CDR3 is built from 16 residues. Germline V gives CDR1 MNHEY, CDR2 SVGAGI. The CDR3 region is CASSYSPVTTYNEQFF. The DNA for the CDR3 is TGTGCCAGCAGTTACAGTCCCGTCACTACCTACAATGAGCAGTTCTTC.

The chain is built from TRBV4-1 and TRBJ1-1; 8 bases agree with TRBD1. The CDR3 extends over 14 amino acids. The V gene end was trimmed by 4 bases and the J gene end by 8 bases; junction bases not matched to a gene: 9. Germline V lookup: CDR1 MGHRA, CDR2 YSYEKL. The CDR3 nucleotides read TGCGCCAGCAGCCCCGGGTCTGACAGGGGAGAAGCTTTCTTT. Its protein is CASSPGSDRGEAFF.

V usage is TRBV19 and J usage is TRBJ1-1; D not resolved. CDR3 length: 13 amino acids. Trimming shortened V by 6 bases and J by 3 bases, and 11 bases separated the two germline ends. The germline CDR1 and CDR2 sequences are LNHDA and SQIVND (reference sequence). The CDR3 nucleotides read TGTGCCAGTAGCCCAGCGGGGTACACTGAAGCTTTCTTT. It codes for CASSPAGYTEAFF.

The chain uses TRBV5-1 and TRBJ1-3; 7 bases are shared with TRBD1. CDR3 length: 14 amino acids. After removal of 2 bases from V and 4 bases from J, the junction contained 3 bases not matched to a gene. Germline V gives CDR1 SGHRS, CDR2 YFSETQ. The CDR3 DNA reads TGCGCCAGCAGCTTAACAGGGGCGGGAAACACCATATATTTT. Translated: CASSLTGAGNTIYF.

V gene TRBV5-6 combines with J gene TRBJ2-5, with no clear D. The V gene lost 4 bases and the J gene lost 2 bases, with 9 bases spanning the gap. Germline V gene sequence: CDR1 SGHDT, CDR2 YYEEEE. CDR3 length: 13 amino acids. The CDR3 is CASSPMSQETQYF. The CDR3 DNA follows: TGTGCCAGCAGCCCTATGTCACAAGAGACCCAGTACTTC.

V and J are TRBV4-1 and TRBJ1-3; 7 bases map to TRBD1. Germline V gene sequence: CDR1 MGHRA, CDR2 YSYEKL. After removal of 4 bases from V and 1 base from J, the junction contained 10 bases not matched to a gene. CDR3 size: 17 residues. CDR3 protein: CASSRPQGSPSGNTIYF. The CDR3 DNA sequence: TGCGCCAGCAGCCGGCCACAGGGGTCCCCTTCTGGAAACACCATATATTTT.

This clone turned up a few times. The rearrangement joins TRBV30 to TRBJ2-7, with a weak D call TRBD2 (5 bases). Between the trimmed V and J ends, which lost 0 bases and 1 base, there was a span of 16 bases. In germline, CDR1 is GTSNPN, CDR2 SVGIG (reference sequence). The CDR3 is 16 amino acids. CDR3 protein: CAWSVLSGLLSYEQYF. The CDR3 nucleotides read TGTGCCTGGAGTGTACTGTCGGGGTTGTTGTCCTACGAGCAGTACTTC.

V and J are TRBV6-1 and TRBJ1-1; 8 nucleotides agree with TRBD1. J lost 6 bases, V lost 1 base, and 25 bases had no gene match. This CDR3 has 21 amino acids. From germline, CDR1 is MNHNS and CDR2 SASEGT. In DNA, the CDR3 is TGTGCCAGCAGTGAAGTCCCAGGGGGCGCGGGGTTGGGGGGAGTGCGAGCTGAAGCTTTCTTT. Its protein product is CASSEVPGGAGLGGVRAEAFF.

This clone was counted once. Here the CDR3 reads CASSQVLELSEQFF. The CDR3 nucleotides read TGTGCCAGCAGCCAAGTACTAGAACTGAGTGAGCAGTTCTTC. The V call is TRBV4-2, the J call TRBJ2-1; weak D call: TRBD2 (5 bases). The CDR3 consists of 14 residues. Per the germline V gene, CDR1 is LGHNA and CDR2 is YNFKEQ. V lost 1 base and J lost 9, with 13 bases in between.

The J gene is TRBJ2-7, the V gene TRBV29-1; D possibly corresponds to TRBD1 (5 bases). The CDR3 is 13 residues long. From germline, CDR1 is SQVTM and CDR2 ANQGSEA. Trimming took off 4 bases at V and 7 bases at J, with 17 bases between the two ends. The CDR3 DNA sequence: TGCAGCGTTGCCGACTCCACTCAGGGAGAGCAGTACTTC. Protein product: CSVADSTQGEQYF.

The rearrangement links TRBV4-2 to TRBJ2-1; the match to TRBD2 covers 8 bases. The germline CDR1 and CDR2 sequences are LGHNA and YNFKEQ. Germline trimming cut 1 base from V and 8 bases from J; bases unmatched to any gene: 10. The CDR3 sequence is 16 residues long. CDR3 bases: TGTGCCAGCAGCCAAGTTGGGGCGGGAGGTAACGATGAGCAGTTCTTC. Its translation: CASSQVGAGGNDEQFF.

The chain combines TRBV7-3 with TRBJ2-7; no definite D call. The CDR3 extends over 12 amino acids. Trimming cost V 4 bases and J 1 base, with 5 bases left between them. The germline CDR1 and CDR2 sequences are SGHTA and FQGTGA. DNA of the CDR3: TGTGCCAGCAGCTCCAATTCCTACGAGCAGTACTTC. Translation: CASSSNSYEQYF.

The chain carries TRBV27 and TRBJ1-2, with D perhaps TRBD1 (6 bases). Trimming pared 5 bases from V and 8 bases from J, leaving 21 bases between. This CDR3 is 15 amino acids long. The germline V gene has CDR1 MNHEY and CDR2 SMNVEV (reference sequence). This CDR3 is CASSTWTEGTGGYTF. The CDR3 DNA reads TGTGCCAGCAGTACCTGGACAGAGGGAACCGGAGGCTACACCTTC.

The J gene is TRBJ1-5, the V gene TRBV4-1; D is possibly TRBD1 (6 bases). Looked up from germline, CDR1 is MGHRA and CDR2 is YSYEKL. This CDR3 region has 16 residues. The V and J ends lost 5 bases and 0 bases respectively, with 14 bases between them. The CDR3 DNA is TGCGCCAGCAGCACAGACAGGATTACTAGCAATCAGCCCCAGCATTTT. It is translated as CASSTDRITSNQPQHF.

The chain is built from TRBV28 and TRBJ2-7; D unclear. The length of the CDR3 is 13 residues. CDR1 is MDHEN, CDR2 SYDVKM, per germline. The V and J ends lost 5 bases and 4 bases respectively, with 12 bases between them. CDR3 sequence reads: CASSLSADYEQYF. In DNA, the CDR3 is TGTGCCAGCAGTCTATCGGCGGATTACGAGCAGTACTTC.

J is TRBJ2-7 and V is TRBV4-1, with a possible D match to TRBD1 (6 bases). The germline V and J ends were trimmed by 2 bases and 12 bases, with 14 bases remaining between them. CDR3 length: 12 residues. Germline values: CDR1 MGHRA, CDR2 YSYEKL. Here the CDR3 reads CASSQTGRILYF. The CDR3 DNA is TGCGCCAGCAGCCAAACAGGGCGTATCCTGTACTTC.

The chain recombines TRBV18 with TRBJ1-5; TRBD1 agrees at 7 bases. The CDR3 totals 14 residues. Per germline, CDR1 KGHSH and CDR2 LQKENI. V was clipped by 5 bases and J by 7 bases; unmatched bases: 8. The CDR3 sequence is CASSSQGWRQPQHF. The CDR3, as DNA: TGTGCCAGCTCATCACAGGGGTGGCGACAGCCCCAGCATTTT.

The rearrangement joins TRBV6-4 to TRBJ2-2, with no clear D. The CDR3 contains 11 residues. Germline CDR1 and CDR2: MRHNA and SNTAGT. V was shortened by 5 bases and J by 6 bases, with 4 bases between the two germline ends. The CDR3 sequence is CASSSAGELFF. The CDR3 nucleotides are TGTGCCAGCAGTTCTGCCGGGGAGCTGTTTTTT.

This rearrangement joins TRBV2 to TRBJ2-3, with D possibly being TRBD2 (5 bases). V was cut by 0 bases and J by 3 bases, with 10 bases left in between. This CDR3 is built from 15 residues. Germline CDR1 SNHLY, CDR2 FYNNEI. DNA for the CDR3: TGTGCCAGCAGTGAAGCGCTTCGGGGAACAGATACGCAGTATTTT. Its protein is CASSEALRGTDTQYF. Filled out from reference TRBV2 and TRBJ2-3, the complete variable domain reads EPEVTQTPSHQVTQMGQEVILRCVPISNHLYFYWYRQILGQKVEFLVSFYNNEISEKSEIFDDQFSVERPDGSNFTLKIRSTKLEDSAMYFCASSEALRGTDTQYFGPGTRLTVL.

The V call is TRBV18, the J call TRBJ2-1; 7 nucleotides match TRBD2. Germline V gene sequence: CDR1 KGHSH, CDR2 LQKENI. The CDR3 contains 19 residues. V lost 3 bases and J lost 8; bases outside the gene matches: 22. CDR3 sequence reads: CASSPGGLMGSPKLDEQFF. The CDR3 coding sequence is TGTGCCAGCTCACCGGGAGGGTTAATGGGTTCCCCCAAACTCGATGAGCAGTTCTTC.

V and J are TRBV10-3 and TRBJ2-5; tentatively, D is TRBD1 (8 bases). This CDR3 has 14 amino acids. Germline V gene data show CDR1 as ENHRY and CDR2 as SYGVKD. V shed 6 bases and J shed 5 bases, with 16 bases lying between them. This CDR3 reads CAISLDREGETQYF. CDR3 DNA: TGTGCCATCAGCCTGGACAGGGAGGGGGAGACCCAGTACTTC.

The chain employs TRBV6-1 and TRBJ2-2; 7 nucleotides agree with TRBD1. V lost 1 base, J lost 7 bases, and 6 bases stayed unmatched. Germline-derived CDR1 and CDR2 are MNHNS and SASEGT. This CDR3 has 15 amino acids. The CDR3 reads CASSEVQGFIGELFF. The CDR3 bases are TGTGCCAGCAGTGAAGTACAGGGGTTTATCGGGGAGCTGTTTTTT.